The 31 T cell receptor beta chains in this list originate from one sample, sequenced in a study of blood T cell repertoires in COVID-19. Some clones are missing from TCRdb's copy, which holds only in-frame ones; the method was immunoSEQ multiplex PCR. The data contain approximately 400,000 clones, more than 65% of them singletons. Source material: peripheral blood. The receptors here all came from a human donor with acute or convalescent COVID-19. The donor label of this sample is uncertain.

This chain links TRBV5-1 with TRBJ2-7; D may be TRBD1 (6 bases). The CDR3 extends over 16 amino acids. V lost 4 bases, J lost 2 bases, and 19 bases lay in between. Germline values: CDR1 SGHRS, CDR2 YFSETQ. The CDR3 bases are TGCGCCAGCAGCCAAACCTCCGGGACACCTCCCTACGAGCAGTACTTC. Its translation: CASSQTSGTPPYEQYF.

This clone was seen only a few times. The V gene is TRBV3-1 (or the pseudogene TRBV3-2), the J gene TRBJ1-4; TRBD1 is a possible D gene (5 bases). CDR3 length equals 15 residues. V was pared by 0 bases and J by 6 bases, with 11 bases between. The germline gives CDR1 LGHDT, CDR2 YNNKEL (reference sequence). In DNA form, the CDR3 reads TGTGCCAGCAGCCAAGATCCGGGCAGGGATGAAAAACTGTTTTTT. Its translation is CASSQDPGRDEKLFF.

This clone was recorded a few times. The chain couples TRBV29-1 to TRBJ2-4, with TRBD2 matching 7 bases. CDR3 size: 14 residues. Germline CDR1 and CDR2: SQVTM and ANQGSEA. Trimming took 7 bases from V and 2 from J; bases not matched to a gene: 8. The chain's CDR3 is CSAARGLTKNIQYF. CDR3 DNA sequence: TGCAGCGCCGCTCGGGGACTAACCAAAAACATTCAGTACTTC.

The CDR3 spells CATSRDFQGSSGNTIYF. The CDR3 nucleotides are TGTGCCACCAGCAGAGATTTTCAGGGAAGCTCTGGAAACACCATATATTTT. The chain links TRBV15 to TRBJ1-3, with D tentatively TRBD1 (5 bases). CDR3 length: 17 amino acids. With 0 bases removed from V and 0 bases from J, the gap between germline ends came to 12 bases. Per the germline V gene, CDR1 is LNHNV and CDR2 is YYDKDF (reference sequence). The whole variable domain, filled in from reference TRBV15 and TRBJ1-3, reads DAMVIQNPRYQVTQFGKPVTLSCSQTLNHNVMYWYQQKSSQAPKLLFHYYDKDFNNEADTPDNFQSRRPNTSFCFLDIRSPGLGDTAMYLCATSRDFQGSSGNTIYFGEGSWLTVV.

The chain links TRBV5-1 to TRBJ1-6; the D is unclear. Trimming stripped 4 bases from V and 6 bases from J, with 14 bases between. The CDR3 length is 15 residues. Germline CDR1 SGHRS, CDR2 YFSETQ. CDR3 in amino acids: CASSQKIGGNSPLHF. CDR3 DNA sequence: TGCGCCAGCAGCCAGAAAATAGGCGGTAATTCACCCCTCCACTTT.

V usage is TRBV2 and J usage is TRBJ1-1; TRBD1 matches 12 bases. The CDR3 is 14 amino acids. CDR1 SNHLY and CDR2 FYNNEI come from the germline V gene. Trimming cost V 6 bases and J 6 bases; bases outside gene matches: 5. CDR3: CASRRGQGASEAFF. The DNA for the CDR3 is TGTGCCAGCAGGAGGGGACAGGGGGCGTCTGAAGCTTTCTTT.

This clone showed up just once. CDR3 bases: TGTGCCAGCAGCTTCGGACAGGTTGAGACCCAGTACTTC. This encodes CASSFGQVETQYF. The chain carries TRBV7-9 and TRBJ2-5, with TRBD1 identical over 7 bases. Germline loops: CDR1 SEHNR, CDR2 FQNEAQ (reference sequence). V lost 3 bases, J lost 5 bases, and 3 bases stayed unmatched. The CDR3 loop spans 13 amino acids.

This clone was recorded only once. CDR3 residues: CATSKDSNIQYF. For the CDR3, the DNA is TGTGCCACCTCCAAAGACTCTAACATTCAGTACTTC. This rearrangement joins TRBV24-1 to TRBJ2-4; D is unclear. The CDR3 covers 12 residues. Trimming cost V 9 bases and J 7 bases, with 12 bases left between them. Germline CDR1 is KGHDR and CDR2 is SFDVKD.

This rearrangement joins TRBV29-1 to TRBJ2-1; TRBD1 might be the D (5 bases). The CDR3 loop spans 11 amino acids. Trimming removed 6 bases from V and 10 bases from J, with 13 bases in between. The germline V gene has CDR1 SQVTM and CDR2 ANQGSEA. The CDR3 DNA follows: TGCAGCGTGGGGCACGCGACCGAGCAGTTCTTC. It specifies CSVGHATEQFF.

This clone occurred once. This chain connects TRBV5-4 to TRBJ2-7; D unclear. The CDR3 has 14 residues. V lost 2 bases and J lost 0, with 9 bases in between. Germline V gene data show CDR1 as SGHNT and CDR2 as YYREEE (reference sequence). The CDR3 nucleotides read TGTGCCAGCAGCTTTACCCTAAACTCCTACGAGCAGTACTTC. Translation gives CASSFTLNSYEQYF. Full variable domain (rest looked up from reference TRBV5-4 and TRBJ2-7): ETGVTQSPTHLIKTRGQQVTLRCSSQSGHNTVSWYQQALGQGPQFIFQYYREEENGRGNFPPRFSGLQFPNYSSELNVNALELDDSALYLCASSFTLNSYEQYFGPGTRLTVT.

This chain uses TRBV7-9 with TRBJ2-3; 7 positions agree with TRBD2. J was trimmed by 6 bases and V by 2 bases; bases with no gene match: 8. Germline-derived CDR1 and CDR2 are SEHNR and FQNEAQ (reference sequence). The CDR3 is made up of 15 amino acids. The CDR3 here is CASSLYAGAIDTQYF. The CDR3, as DNA: TGTGCCAGCAGCTTATACGCGGGAGCCATTGATACGCAGTATTTT.

This rearrangement joins TRBV14 to TRBJ1-2; D is unclear. Trimming shortened V by 1 base and J by 0 bases, and 15 bases separated the two germline ends. CDR1 is SGHDN, CDR2 FVKESK, per germline. The CDR3 length is 17 residues. The CDR3 region is CASSQGPTRSANYGYTF. CDR3 sequence (DNA): TGTGCCAGCAGCCAAGGCCCAACTCGTTCGGCTAACTATGGCTACACCTTC.

This clone appeared once. The genes are TRBV28 and TRBJ1-6; D is perhaps TRBD1 (5 bases). Trimming cost V 5 bases and J 7 bases, with 21 bases left between them. The CDR3 totals 17 residues. Germline CDR1 reads MDHEN; CDR2 reads SYDVKM. CDR3 DNA sequence: TGTGCCAGCAGTCCCCAGGGTCTTTACTTTCTCAATTCACCCCTCCACTTT. Protein sequence: CASSPQGLYFLNSPLHF.

The CDR3 sequence is CASSWTGQGAEAFF. DNA of the CDR3: TGCGCCAGCAGCTGGACGGGGCAGGGGGCTGAAGCTTTCTTT. The chain employs TRBV5-1 and TRBJ1-1; 7 bases fit TRBD1. Looked up from germline, CDR1 is SGHRS and CDR2 is YFSETQ. The CDR3 covers 14 residues. The V gene end was trimmed by 3 bases and the J gene end by 6 bases; junction bases not matched to a gene: 8.

The chain combines TRBV27 with TRBJ2-1; D possibly corresponds to TRBD1 (5 bases). This CDR3 contains 17 residues. Germline V gene data show CDR1 as MNHEY and CDR2 as SMNVEV (reference sequence). V was cut by 6 bases and J by 3 bases, with 21 bases left in between. CDR3 sequence reads: CASSLLGRHGVYNEQFF. The CDR3 region has the DNA TGTGCCAGCAGCCTCCTGGGGCGTCATGGGGTCTACAATGAGCAGTTCTTC.

This chain joins TRBV5-8 and TRBJ2-2, with TRBD1 as a possible D gene (5 bases). V shed 4 bases and J shed 5 bases, with 12 bases lying between them. The CDR3 length is 14 residues. The V gene's germline CDR1 is SGHTS and CDR2 YDEGEE. CDR3 region: CASSRTRQTGELFF. For the CDR3, the DNA is TGTGCCAGCAGCCGAACCAGACAGACCGGGGAGCTGTTTTTT.

This chain links TRBV14 with TRBJ2-7, with 9 nucleotides matching TRBD2. The trim removed 3 bases at V and 1 base at J, leaving 4 bases unmatched. This CDR3 has 15 amino acids. Per the germline V gene, CDR1 is SGHDN and CDR2 is FVKESK. CDR3 coding DNA: TGTGCCAGCAGCCACCTGACTAGCGGATCCTACGAGCAGTACTTC. It yields the protein CASSHLTSGSYEQYF.

This clone was detected only once. This rearrangement joins TRBV27 to TRBJ2-7, with D perhaps matching TRBD2 (7 bases). V was pared by 2 bases and J by 3 bases, with 11 bases between. The CDR3 is 14 residues long. Germline V gene data show CDR1 as MNHEY and CDR2 as SMNVEV (reference sequence). The CDR3: CASSLGGAGYEQYF. The CDR3 region has the DNA TGTGCCAGCAGTTTAGGGGGGGCTGGCTACGAGCAGTACTTC.

This clone appeared once. The chain combines TRBV19 with TRBJ1-5; TRBD1 matches at 8 bases. Germline V gives CDR1 LNHDA, CDR2 SQIVND (reference sequence). The V and J ends lost 7 bases and 0 bases, in that order; junction bases with no gene match: 11. CDR3 length: 17 amino acids. In DNA, the CDR3 is TGTGCCAGTACCCCCGACAGGGGACCTTATAGCAATCAGCCCCAGCATTTT. Its translation is CASTPDRGPYSNQPQHF.

In nucleotides, the CDR3 is TGCGCCAGCTCGCGAAGGGGCAAGGCCTACGAGCAGTACTTC. Protein sequence: CASSRRGKAYEQYF. The chain is built from TRBV10-2 and TRBJ2-7, with D possibly matching TRBD1 (5 bases). This CDR3 region has 14 residues. Germline V gene data show CDR1 as WSHSY and CDR2 as SAAADI. Between the trimmed V and J ends, which lost 8 bases and 2 bases, there was a span of 16 bases.

This clone was observed once. The rearrangement links TRBV7-6 to TRBJ1-4, with 7 nucleotides matching TRBD1. The germline V gene has CDR1 SGHVS and CDR2 FNYEAQ. The CDR3 consists of 16 residues. V trimming: 5 bases; J trimming: 5 bases; junction bases outside the gene matches: 11. Written as DNA, the CDR3 is TGTGCCAGCAGCCACAGGACCCCGGGACAGAATGAAAAACTGTTTTTT. It yields the protein CASSHRTPGQNEKLFF.

This clone was seen only once. The V call is TRBV15, the J call TRBJ1-4; tentative D call: TRBD1 (6 bases). V gave up 0 bases and J gave up 6 bases, with 11 bases separating them. The CDR3 is 15 residues long. The germline V gene has CDR1 LNHNV and CDR2 YYDKDF (reference sequence). CDR3 in amino acids: CATSRDWGQHEKLFF. CDR3 nucleotide sequence: TGTGCCACCAGCAGAGATTGGGGGCAACATGAAAAACTGTTTTTT.

The V gene is TRBV5-1, the J gene TRBJ1-2, with 7 bases matching TRBD1. There are 15 residues in the CDR3. Germline V gene lookup returns CDR1 SGHRS and CDR2 YFSETQ. Trimming at V came to 2 bases and at J to 4 bases, leaving 8 bases not matched to a gene. The CDR3, as DNA: TGCGCCAGCAGCTTAAGGGACAGCCCCCTCTATGGCTACACCTTC. It translates to CASSLRDSPLYGYTF.

This sequence joins TRBV18 and TRBJ1-2; a weak D match, TRBD1 (5 bases). Per germline, CDR1 KGHSH and CDR2 LQKENI. This CDR3 spans 14 amino acids. The ends were cut back, 7 bases at V and 8 bases at J, with 20 bases in the middle. The CDR3 sequence: CASLGTSRQEGYTF. CDR3 bases: TGTGCCAGCTTGGGGACTTCCAGACAAGAGGGCTACACCTTC.

This clone was detected only once. This chain connects TRBV5-6 to TRBJ2-7; D is possibly TRBD1 (6 bases). The CDR3 consists of 12 residues. CDR1 and CDR2 from the germline V gene are SGHDT and YYEEEE. With 3 bases removed from V and 6 bases from J, the gap between germline ends came to 10 bases. CDR3 in DNA: TGTGCCAGCAGCTACGGACAGTCCGAGCAGTACTTC. It encodes CASSYGQSEQYF.

The CDR3 loop reads CASSEGQGKPYEQYF. CDR3 in DNA: TGTGCCAGCAGTGAAGGGCAGGGCAAACCCTACGAGCAGTACTTC. The chain links TRBV6-1 to TRBJ2-7, with D possibly matching TRBD1 (5 bases). V was clipped by 1 base and J by 2 bases, with 12 bases between them. The CDR3 consists of 15 residues. Per germline, CDR1 MNHNS and CDR2 SASEGT.

V gene TRBV12-3 or TRBV12-4 combines with J gene TRBJ1-1; D is unclear. Trimming removed 8 bases at V and 0 bases at J, with 7 bases between. The CDR3 consists of 12 residues. The CDR3 nucleotides read TGTGCCAGCTTGGGCATGAACACTGAAGCTTTCTTT. It is translated as CASLGMNTEAFF.

The rearrangement joins TRBV4-2 to TRBJ2-7; 8 positions agree with TRBD1. CDR1 is LGHNA, CDR2 YNFKEQ, per germline. V dropped 4 bases and J dropped 5; count of bases not matched to a gene: 16. The CDR3 totals 17 residues. CDR3 bases: TGTGCCAGCAGCCGGAGCCCAGGGGGCGCGGTTAGGGACGAGCAGTACTTC. The encoded protein is CASSRSPGGAVRDEQYF.

The sample holds one count of this clone. The chain recombines TRBV4-2 with TRBJ2-4; 11 bases map to TRBD2. This CDR3 is 19 amino acids long. CDR1 LGHNA and CDR2 YNFKEQ come from the germline V gene. V shed 1 base, J shed 6 bases, and the junction held 14 bases outside the gene matches. CDR3 in amino acids: CASSQAFGLAGPAPNIQYF. For the CDR3, the DNA is TGTGCCAGCAGCCAAGCATTTGGACTAGCGGGCCCCGCCCCAAACATTCAGTACTTC.

This chain links TRBV6-5 with TRBJ1-6, with 7 bases identical to TRBD1. This CDR3 is 16 amino acids long. Germline lookup yields CDR1 MNHEY and CDR2 SVGAGI. V shed 2 bases, J shed 3 bases, and the junction held 4 bases outside the gene matches. CDR3 coding DNA: TGTGCCAGCAGTTACAGAGGGGGCGTCTATAATTCACCCCTCCACTTT. Protein sequence: CASSYRGGVYNSPLHF.

The V call is TRBV3-1 (or the pseudogene TRBV3-2), the J call TRBJ1-1; 8 bases are shared with TRBD1. V was pared by 6 bases and J by 5 bases, with 5 bases of the junction left unmatched. Germline CDR1 LGHDT, CDR2 YNNKEL (reference sequence). The CDR3 contains 13 residues. The CDR3 loop reads CASRDRVGTEAFF. CDR3 nucleotides: TGTGCCAGCAGGGACAGGGTGGGAACTGAAGCTTTCTTT.